These T cell receptor beta chains were read from a single sample in a study of OX40 agonist ivuxolimab in advanced cancers. Measured with immunoSEQ multiplex PCR; TCRdb has only the in-frame clones, and not every one. The table includes about 21,000 clones, more than 65% detected once. The sample consisted of CD4+ or CD8+ T cells sorted from blood, taken in a trial of the OX40 agonist ivuxolimab. The source is an adult with an advanced solid tumor such as melanoma, head and neck, liver or kidney cancer. The CDR3 runs from the conserved cysteine through the conserved F or W. D genes are given only for firm matches. Clone size is given for some rows only: seen once, a few or many times, or a class if the clone is expanded.

DNA	CDR3	size	V	J	D
TGTGCCAGCAGCGTAGGTGGGTACAATCAGCCCCAGCATTTT	CASSVGGYNQPQHF	-	TRBV9	TRBJ1-5	-
TGTGCCAGCAGCTTCAATGGAGCAACAGCCCGCAATGAGCAGTTCTTC	CASSFNGATARNEQFF	-	TRBV7-3	TRBJ2-1	-
TGTGCCAGCAGCTTGATAGGACTTTCCTACAATGAGCAGTTCTTC	CASSLIGLSYNEQFF	-	TRBV11-3	TRBJ2-1	-
TGTGCCAGCAGGTATTCGGGGAATACGCAGTATTTT	CASRYSGNTQYF	-	TRBV2	TRBJ2-3	-
TGTGCCAGCTCACCAAATAGCGGGGGGCGCACAGATACGCAGTATTTT	CASSPNSGGRTDTQYF	few	TRBV18	TRBJ2-3	TRBD2
TGCGCCAGCAGCTGGGGGACAGCCTCTAATGAAAAACTGTTTTTT	CASSWGTASNEKLFF	once	TRBV5-1	TRBJ1-4	TRBD1
TGTGCCAGCAGTCAAGCAGGGGGGAGGTATGGAAACACCATATATTTT	CASSQAGGRYGNTIYF	-	TRBV5-6	TRBJ1-3	TRBD1
TGTGCCAGCAGTCACCGGGACAGCAACAATGAGCAGTTCTTC	CASSHRDSNNEQFF	-	TRBV27	TRBJ2-1	TRBD1
TGTGCCAGCAGTGAAGCGACAGGGTATAACACTGAAGCTTTCTTT	CASSEATGYNTEAFF	few	TRBV2	TRBJ1-1	TRBD1
TGTGCCAGTACAATGGCCCGAACTCGGGCTGAAGCTTTCTTT	CASTMARTRAEAFF	-	TRBV19	TRBJ1-1	-
TGTGCCAGCAGTTGGGTATCTGGAAACACCATATATTTT	CASSWVSGNTIYF	-	TRBV6-5	TRBJ1-3	-
TGTGCCAGCAGCCCCAGGAGCCTAGCCAAAAACATTCAGTACTTC	CASSPRSLAKNIQYF	-	TRBV6-1	TRBJ2-4	-
TGTGCCAGTAGTGAGAACAGGAACACTGAAGCTTTCTTT	CASSENRNTEAFF	-	TRBV19	TRBJ1-1	-
TGTGCCAGCAGCCCCCGGTGGTATTTGGGACAGATGAACACCGGGGAGCTGTTTTTT	CASSPRWYLGQMNTGELFF	-	TRBV7-8	TRBJ2-2	TRBD1
TGTGCCAGCTCACCTCCAGGGCTTAACATCAACGAGCAGTACTTC	CASSPPGLNINEQYF	-	TRBV18	TRBJ2-7	-
TGCGCCAGCAGCCAAGAGCCCCGGGGGCGGGCCAACGTCCTGACTTTC	CASSQEPRGRANVLTF	-	TRBV4-1	TRBJ2-6	-
TGTGCCAGCAGCTCCATACGGACAGCGACCTACGAGCAGTACTTC	CASSSIRTATYEQYF	few	TRBV7-6	TRBJ2-7	-
TGCGCCAGCAGTGTGCAGGGGGGAAATCAGCCCCAGCATTTT	CASSVQGGNQPQHF	-	TRBV10-2	TRBJ1-5	TRBD1
TGTGCCAGCAGCCTCGCTATGGATACGCAGTATTTT	CASSLAMDTQYF	-	TRBV6-6	TRBJ2-3	-
TGCGCCAGCAGCTTATTCAGGGCGGCTAATGAAAAACTGTTTTTT	CASSLFRAANEKLFF	-	TRBV4-1	TRBJ1-4	-
TGTGCCAGCAGCAAAGCGGGACAGCCTAGCAATCAGCCCCAGCATTTT	CASSKAGQPSNQPQHF	-	TRBV21-1	TRBJ1-5	-
TGCAGCGTTGAACTCCCGGACAGGGGTTACAAGCAGTACTTC	CSVELPDRGYKQYF	-	TRBV29-1	TRBJ2-7	TRBD1
TGTGCCAGCAGCTTAGGGCAGAGGACACCCCTCCACTTT	CASSLGQRTPLHF	-	TRBV7-2	TRBJ1-6	-
TGCGCCAGCAGCTTGGATTTTGGGGGGCGTAAGAACACTGAAGCTTTCTTT	CASSLDFGGRKNTEAFF	few	TRBV5-1	TRBJ1-1	-
TGCGCCAGCAGCTCCTTCGACAGTAACTATGGCTACACCTTC	CASSSFDSNYGYTF	-	TRBV5-1	TRBJ1-2	-
TGTGCCAGCAGCGTCGACAGGGGGTACACCGGGGAGCTGTTTTTT	CASSVDRGYTGELFF	-	TRBV5-5	TRBJ2-2	TRBD1
TGTGCCAGCAGCATGACAGGGGTGCAAGAGACCCAGTACTTC	CASSMTGVQETQYF	-	TRBV5-8	TRBJ2-5	TRBD1
TGTGCCAGCAGCTTGTCAAGTGCGGCCGAGATGGCCCAGTACTTC	CASSLSSAAEMAQYF	-	TRBV7-2	TRBJ2-5	-
TGTGCCAGCAGCTTAGACTACTCCTACAATGAGCAGTTCTTC	CASSLDYSYNEQFF	once	TRBV5-6	TRBJ2-1	-
TGTGCCACCAGCAGATTAGATAGCGGGGGGGGAAGCCAGTACTTC	CATSRLDSGGGSQYF	-	TRBV15	TRBJ2-5	TRBD2
TGTGCCTTCCGAATACTAGCGGGGAGCACAGATACGCAGTATTTT	CAFRILAGSTDTQYF	-	TRBV30	TRBJ2-3	TRBD2
TGTGCCAGCAGCGGGGGTACAGGACAGGGGGCAGATACGCAGTATTTT	CASSGGTGQGADTQYF	-	TRBV9	TRBJ2-3	TRBD1
TGTGCCAGCTCACCTTCGACAGGGGAGGAGCAGTTCTTC	CASSPSTGEEQFF	-	TRBV18	TRBJ2-1	TRBD1
TGTGCCAGCTCATATTATCAAGAGACCCAGTACTTC	CASSYYQETQYF	-	TRBV18	TRBJ2-5	-
TGTGCCAGCAGTTATGGACAGGGGTATGAAAAACTGTTTTTT	CASSYGQGYEKLFF	once	TRBV27	TRBJ1-4	TRBD1
TGTGCCAGCAGTTCCAACGACAGGCCTGAAGCTTTCTTT	CASSSNDRPEAFF	-	TRBV6-5	TRBJ1-1	-
TGTGCCAGCAGCAACGATTACTATGGCTACACCTTC	CASSNDYYGYTF	-	TRBV7-9	TRBJ1-2	-
TGTGCCAGCAGCTTGGCTGGGGGCCCCATCGAGCAGTACTTC	CASSLAGGPIEQYF	-	TRBV5-5	TRBJ2-7	-
TGTGCCAGCAGTTTATCGCGGGACAGGGCCACCTACGAGCAGTACTTC	CASSLSRDRATYEQYF	few	TRBV28	TRBJ2-7	TRBD1
TGCGCCAGCAGCCACATGATGGGCGAGCAGTACTTC	CASSHMMGEQYF	-	TRBV4-1	TRBJ2-7	-
TGTGCCAGCAGTTCGACTAGCGGGGGGCCTAGGACCCAGTACTTC	CASSSTSGGPRTQYF	-	TRBV6-5	TRBJ2-5	TRBD2
TGTGCCATCAGACAGGGACGGGATCAGCCCCAGCATTTT	CAIRQGRDQPQHF	-	TRBV10-3	TRBJ1-5	-
TGTGCCAGCAGCTTAGGGCTAGCGGGGGGGAATGAGCAGTTCTTC	CASSLGLAGGNEQFF	-	TRBV13	TRBJ2-1	TRBD2
TGTGCCAGCACCTCATTCCAGGATGTCGGTAGAGAGACCCAGTACTTC	CASTSFQDVGRETQYF	-	TRBV7-6	TRBJ2-5	-
TGTGCCAGCAGCGTAGCTCGGGGAGAGACCCAGTACTTC	CASSVARGETQYF	-	TRBV9	TRBJ2-5	-
TGTGCCAGCAGCGTGGGACTAGCGGGGGGAAGCCAAGAGACCCAGTACTTC	CASSVGLAGGSQETQYF	-	TRBV9	TRBJ2-5	TRBD2
TGTGCCATCAGTGATTGGGGCGGGGGAACCGATACGCAGTATTTT	CAISDWGGGTDTQYF	-	TRBV10-3	TRBJ2-3	TRBD2
TGTGCCAGCAGCAAGGACAGGGCGGCCTACGAGCAGTACTTC	CASSKDRAAYEQYF	-	TRBV11-1	TRBJ2-7	TRBD1